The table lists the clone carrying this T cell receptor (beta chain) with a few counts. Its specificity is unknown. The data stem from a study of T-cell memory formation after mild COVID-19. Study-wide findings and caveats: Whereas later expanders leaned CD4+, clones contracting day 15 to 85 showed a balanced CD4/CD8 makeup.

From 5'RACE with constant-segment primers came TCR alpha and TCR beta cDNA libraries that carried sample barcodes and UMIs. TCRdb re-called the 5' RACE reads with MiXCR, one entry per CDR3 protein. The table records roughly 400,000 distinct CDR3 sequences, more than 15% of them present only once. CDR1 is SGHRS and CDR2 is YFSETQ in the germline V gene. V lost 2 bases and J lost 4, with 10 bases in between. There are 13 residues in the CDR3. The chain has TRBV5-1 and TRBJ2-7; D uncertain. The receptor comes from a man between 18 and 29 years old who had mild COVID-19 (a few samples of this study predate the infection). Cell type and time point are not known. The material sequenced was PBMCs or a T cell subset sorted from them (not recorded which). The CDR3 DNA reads TGCGCCAGCAGCTTCGGCAGAGGTTACGAGCAGTACTTC. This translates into CASSFGRGYEQYF.